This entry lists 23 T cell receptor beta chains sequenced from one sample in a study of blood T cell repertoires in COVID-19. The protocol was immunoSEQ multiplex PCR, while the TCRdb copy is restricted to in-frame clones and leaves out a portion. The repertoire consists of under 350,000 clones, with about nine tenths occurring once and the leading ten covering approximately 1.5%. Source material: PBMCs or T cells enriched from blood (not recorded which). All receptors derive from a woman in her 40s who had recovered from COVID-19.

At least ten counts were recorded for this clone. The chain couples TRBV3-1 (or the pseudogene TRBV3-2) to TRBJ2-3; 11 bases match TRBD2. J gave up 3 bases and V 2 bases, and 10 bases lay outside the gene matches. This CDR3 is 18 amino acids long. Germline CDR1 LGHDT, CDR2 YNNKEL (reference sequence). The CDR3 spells CASSQKGLAGGRTDTQYF. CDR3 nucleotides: TGTGCCAGCAGCCAAAAGGGGCTAGCGGGGGGCCGGACAGATACGCAGTATTTT.

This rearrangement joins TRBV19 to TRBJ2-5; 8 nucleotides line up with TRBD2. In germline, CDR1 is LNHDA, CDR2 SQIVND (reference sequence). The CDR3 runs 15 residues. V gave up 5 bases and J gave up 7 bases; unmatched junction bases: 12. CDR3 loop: CASSPRGLGLVTQYF. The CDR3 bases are TGTGCCAGTAGTCCCCGGGGACTAGGTTTGGTGACCCAGTACTTC.

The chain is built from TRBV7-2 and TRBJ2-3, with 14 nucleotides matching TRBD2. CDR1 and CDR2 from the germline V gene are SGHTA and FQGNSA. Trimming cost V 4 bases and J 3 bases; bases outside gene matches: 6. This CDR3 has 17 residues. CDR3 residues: CASSYGLAGGKTDTQYF. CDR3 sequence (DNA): TGTGCCAGCAGCTACGGACTAGCGGGGGGTAAAACAGATACGCAGTATTTT.

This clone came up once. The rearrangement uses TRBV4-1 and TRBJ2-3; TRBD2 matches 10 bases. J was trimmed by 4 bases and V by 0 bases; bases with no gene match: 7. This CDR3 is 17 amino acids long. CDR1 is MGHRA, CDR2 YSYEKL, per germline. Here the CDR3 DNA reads TGCGCCAGCAGCCAAGACTACAGCGGGAGGGCATCAGATACGCAGTATTTT. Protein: CASSQDYSGRASDTQYF.

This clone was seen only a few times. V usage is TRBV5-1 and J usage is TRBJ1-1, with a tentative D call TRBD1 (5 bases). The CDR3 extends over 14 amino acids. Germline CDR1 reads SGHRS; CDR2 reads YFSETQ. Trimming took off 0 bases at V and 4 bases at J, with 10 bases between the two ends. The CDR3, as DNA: TGCGCCAGCAGCTTGGAGTCGGGGGGCACTGAAGCTTTCTTT. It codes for CASSLESGGTEAFF.

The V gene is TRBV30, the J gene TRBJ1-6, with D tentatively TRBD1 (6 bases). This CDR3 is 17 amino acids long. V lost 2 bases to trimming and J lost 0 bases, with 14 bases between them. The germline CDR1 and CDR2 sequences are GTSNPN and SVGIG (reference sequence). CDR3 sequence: CAWSLQGMSSYNSPLHF. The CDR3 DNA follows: TGTGCCTGGAGTCTACAGGGTATGAGCTCCTATAATTCACCCCTCCACTTT.

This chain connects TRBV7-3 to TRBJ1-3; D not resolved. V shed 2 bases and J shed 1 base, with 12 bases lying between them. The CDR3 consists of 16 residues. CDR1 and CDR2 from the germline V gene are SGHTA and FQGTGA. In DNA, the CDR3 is TGTGCCAGCAGCTTAGGGAGTTTAAGGTCTGGAAACACCATATATTTT. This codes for CASSLGSLRSGNTIYF.

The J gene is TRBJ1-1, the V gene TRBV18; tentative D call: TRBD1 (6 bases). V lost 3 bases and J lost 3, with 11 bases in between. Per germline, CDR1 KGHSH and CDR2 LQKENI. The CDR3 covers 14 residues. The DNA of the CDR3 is TGTGCCAGCTCACCGACAGGATATGACACTGAAGCTTTCTTT. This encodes CASSPTGYDTEAFF.

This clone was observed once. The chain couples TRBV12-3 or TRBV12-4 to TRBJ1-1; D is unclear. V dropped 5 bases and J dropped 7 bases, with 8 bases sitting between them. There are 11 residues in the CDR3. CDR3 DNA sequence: TGTGCCAGCAGTCACGGGTATGAAGCTTTCTTT. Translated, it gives CASSHGYEAFF.

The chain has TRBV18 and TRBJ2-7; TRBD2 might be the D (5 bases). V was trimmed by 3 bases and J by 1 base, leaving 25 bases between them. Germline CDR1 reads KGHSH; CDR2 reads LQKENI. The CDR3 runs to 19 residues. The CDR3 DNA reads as TGTGCCAGCTCACCGTCAGAAGAACTAGAACTAAAACGGTCCTACGAGCAGTACTTC. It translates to CASSPSEELELKRSYEQYF.

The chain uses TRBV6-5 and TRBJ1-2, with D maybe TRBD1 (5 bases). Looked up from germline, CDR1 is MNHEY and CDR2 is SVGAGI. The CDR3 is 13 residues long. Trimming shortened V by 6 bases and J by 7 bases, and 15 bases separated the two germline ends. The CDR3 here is CASRTRQRSGYTF. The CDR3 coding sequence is TGTGCCAGCAGAACCCGACAGAGGTCTGGCTACACCTTC.

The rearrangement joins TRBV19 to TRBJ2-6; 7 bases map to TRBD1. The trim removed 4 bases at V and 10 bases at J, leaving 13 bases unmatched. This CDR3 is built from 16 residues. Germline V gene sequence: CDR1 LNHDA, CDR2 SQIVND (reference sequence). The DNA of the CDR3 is TGTGCCAGTAGTAAGGGACAGCTTTTACTTAATAACGTCCTGACTTTC. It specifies CASSKGQLLLNNVLTF.

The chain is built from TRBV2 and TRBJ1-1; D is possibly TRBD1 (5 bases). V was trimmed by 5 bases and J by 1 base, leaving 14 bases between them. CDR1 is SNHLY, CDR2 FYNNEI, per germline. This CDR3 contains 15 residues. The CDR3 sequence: CASSSLGQGNTEAFF. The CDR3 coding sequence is TGTGCCAGCAGTTCACTCGGGCAGGGGAACACTGAAGCTTTCTTT.

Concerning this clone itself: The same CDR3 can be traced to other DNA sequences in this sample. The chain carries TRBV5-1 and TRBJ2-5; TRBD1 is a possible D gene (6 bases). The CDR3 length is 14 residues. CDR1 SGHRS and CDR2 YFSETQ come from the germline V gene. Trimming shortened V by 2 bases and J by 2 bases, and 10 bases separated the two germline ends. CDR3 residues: CASSLQGPQETQYF. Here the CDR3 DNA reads TGCGCCAGCAGCTTACAGGGCCCACAAGAGACCCAGTACTTC.

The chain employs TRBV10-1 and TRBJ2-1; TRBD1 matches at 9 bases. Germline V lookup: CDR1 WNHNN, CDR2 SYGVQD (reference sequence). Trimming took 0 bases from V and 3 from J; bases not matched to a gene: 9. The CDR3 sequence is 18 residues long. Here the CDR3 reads CASSESRGQGDLYNEQFF. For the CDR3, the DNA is TGCGCCAGCAGTGAGTCGAGGGGACAGGGAGACCTCTACAATGAGCAGTTCTTC.

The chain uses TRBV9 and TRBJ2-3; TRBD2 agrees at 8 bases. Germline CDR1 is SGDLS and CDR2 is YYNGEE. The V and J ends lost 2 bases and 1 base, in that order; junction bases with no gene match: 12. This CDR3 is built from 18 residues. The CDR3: CASSVRVAGKAGTDTQYF. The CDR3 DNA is TGTGCCAGCAGCGTCAGAGTAGCGGGAAAAGCTGGCACAGATACGCAGTATTTT.

The CDR3 protein is CASSPWGGAEAFF. CDR3 DNA: TGTGCCAGCAGCCCCTGGGGGGGGGCTGAAGCTTTCTTT. This rearrangement joins TRBV11-2 to TRBJ1-1; TRBD1 might be the D (5 bases). V was shortened by 5 bases and J by 6 bases, with 13 bases between the two germline ends. The CDR3 contains 13 residues. CDR1 is SGHAT and CDR2 is FQNNGV in the germline V gene.

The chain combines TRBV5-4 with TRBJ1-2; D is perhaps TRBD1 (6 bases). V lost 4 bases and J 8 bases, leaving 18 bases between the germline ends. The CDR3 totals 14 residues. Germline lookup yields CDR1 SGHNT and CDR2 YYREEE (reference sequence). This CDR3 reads CASSRQGTPGGYTF. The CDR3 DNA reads TGTGCCAGCAGCCGTCAGGGGACGCCGGGAGGCTACACCTTC.

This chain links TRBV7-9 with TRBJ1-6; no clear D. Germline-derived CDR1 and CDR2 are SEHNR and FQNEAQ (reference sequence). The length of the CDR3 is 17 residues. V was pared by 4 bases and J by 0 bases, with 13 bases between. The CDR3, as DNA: TGTGCCAGCAGCTCCGGCGGCAGAAGCTCCTATAATTCACCCCTCCACTTT. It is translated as CASSSGGRSSYNSPLHF.

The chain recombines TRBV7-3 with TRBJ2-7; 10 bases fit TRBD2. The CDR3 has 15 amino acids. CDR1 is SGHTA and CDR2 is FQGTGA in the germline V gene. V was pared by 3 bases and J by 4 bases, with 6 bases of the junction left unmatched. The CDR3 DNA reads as TGTGCCAGCAGCTTTAGCGGGGGGCCAGAGTACGAGCAGTACTTC. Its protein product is CASSFSGGPEYEQYF.

CDR3 DNA sequence: TGTGCCAGCAGTGAAGAACAGGGGGACCAGCCCCAGCATTTT. Translated, it gives CASSEEQGDQPQHF. The rearrangement links TRBV2 to TRBJ1-5, with TRBD1 matching 8 bases. Germline loops: CDR1 SNHLY, CDR2 FYNNEI. V shed 1 base, J shed 7 bases, and the junction held 3 bases outside the gene matches. CDR3 length equals 14 residues.

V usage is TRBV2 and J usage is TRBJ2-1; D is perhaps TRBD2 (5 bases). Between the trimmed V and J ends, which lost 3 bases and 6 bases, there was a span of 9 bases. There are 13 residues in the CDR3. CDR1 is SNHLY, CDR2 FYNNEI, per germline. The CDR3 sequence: CASSDQRVNEQFF. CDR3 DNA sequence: TGTGCCAGCAGTGATCAGAGGGTCAATGAGCAGTTCTTC.

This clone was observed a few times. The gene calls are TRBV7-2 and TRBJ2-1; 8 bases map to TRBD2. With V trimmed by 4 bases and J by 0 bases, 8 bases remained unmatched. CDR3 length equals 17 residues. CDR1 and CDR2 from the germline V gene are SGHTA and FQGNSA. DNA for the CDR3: TGTGCCAGCAGCTCGGTCGGCGGGAGGAGCTCCTACAATGAGCAGTTCTTC. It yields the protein CASSSVGGRSSYNEQFF.